The T cell receptor (beta chain) under discussion was sequenced for a study of cytomegalovirus exposure and HLA in healthy donors. In the study overall: A prior analysis found 100 million to 140 million unique TCR beta sequences from around 180 million T cells.

The CDR3 is 12 amino acids. Between the trimmed V and J ends, which lost 1 base and 5 bases, there was a span of 6 bases. CDR1 is SGHRS, CDR2 YFSETQ, per germline. Findings of the study overall: Links to common viral pathogens appeared, in a later analysis, for several of the most significant clusters. Most TCR sequences were seen very rarely across donors, but some public TCRs occurred in many. For TCR beta chains, V- and J-gene trimming was later linked to a missense DCLRE1C variant.

Primers for the PCR totalled 60 Vbeta and 13 Jbeta. The method was immunoSEQ multiplex PCR; TCRdb's version includes in-frame clones alone and lacks a portion of them. Of 200,000 or so clones in the sample, 75% to 80% are singletons; the top ten hold 6%. Points on this clone: The antigen is not known.

The chain recombines TRBV5-1 with TRBJ1-2; D not resolved. This receptor was obtained from a woman aged 30 to 39 in good health and CMV-seropositive. The sequencing sample was made of PBMCs. CDR3 in amino acids: CASSLPGYGYTF. CDR3 sequence (DNA): TGCGCCAGCAGCTTGCCCGGTTATGGCTACACCTTC. The full variable domain, completed using reference TRBV5-1 and TRBJ1-2, is KAGVTQTPRYLIKTRGQQVTLSCSPISGHRSVSWYQQTPGQGLQFLFEYFSETQRNKGNFPGRFSGRQFSNSRSEMNVSTLELGDSALYLCASSLPGYGYTFGSGTRLTVV.